One and the same sample provided the 25 T cell receptor beta chains below, sequenced in a study of OX40 agonist ivuxolimab in advanced cancers. The table came from immunoSEQ multiplex PCR; TCRdb's copy has only in-frame clones and leaves some out. Here the sample spans some 95,000 clones, approximately 86% being singletons. This specimen consisted of CD4+ or CD8+ T cells sorted from blood, obtained in a trial of the OX40 agonist ivuxolimab. The receptors were gathered from an adult with an advanced solid tumor such as melanoma, head and neck, liver or kidney cancer.

V gene TRBV18 combines with J gene TRBJ1-4; no firm D call. Looked up from germline, CDR1 is KGHSH and CDR2 is LQKENI. The V gene lost 0 bases and the J gene lost 8 bases, with 10 bases spanning the gap. The CDR3 loop spans 14 amino acids. The CDR3 spells CASSPPEKHEKLFF. The DNA for the CDR3 is TGTGCCAGCTCACCACCGGAGAAACACGAAAAACTGTTTTTT.

This CDR3 reads CSSGTGQGLYGYTF. The CDR3 DNA is TGCAGCTCCGGAACGGGACAGGGCCTCTATGGCTACACCTTC. J is TRBJ1-2 and V is TRBV29-1; 9 nucleotides agree with TRBD1. V shed 8 bases, J shed 4 bases, and the junction held 11 bases outside the gene matches. CDR3 length: 14 residues. Germline CDR1 and CDR2: SQVTM and ANQGSEA.

V is TRBV25-1 and J is TRBJ2-1; D call uncertain. V lost 3 bases, J lost 0 bases, and 9 bases lay in between. The CDR3 extends over 15 amino acids. CDR1 is MGHDK, CDR2 SYGVNS, per germline. The chain's CDR3 is CASSEGANSYNEQFF. The CDR3 nucleotides read TGTGCCAGCAGTGAGGGCGCCAACTCCTACAATGAGCAGTTCTTC.

V and J are TRBV5-4 and TRBJ2-1; 9 nucleotides line up with TRBD2. Looked up from germline, CDR1 is SGHNT and CDR2 is YYREEE (reference sequence). The CDR3 has 14 amino acids. J gave up 6 bases and V 7 bases, and 8 bases lay outside the gene matches. The CDR3 DNA reads as TGTGCCAGCTCGTGGCGGGAGGGGTCCAATGAGCAGTTCTTC. It yields the protein CASSWREGSNEQFF.

About this clone: The sample holds other DNA sequences that translate to the same CDR3. V is TRBV5-1 and J is TRBJ2-3; D could derive from TRBD1 or TRBD2 (5 bases each). V lost 0 bases and J 1 base, leaving 9 bases between the germline ends. Germline V gene sequence: CDR1 SGHRS, CDR2 YFSETQ. CDR3 length equals 15 residues. The CDR3 DNA reads as TGCGCCAGCAGCTTGGAGGGACGGGGCACAGATACGCAGTATTTT. Encoded protein: CASSLEGRGTDTQYF.

V usage is TRBV19 and J usage is TRBJ1-5, with D unresolved. The length of the CDR3 is 15 residues. V was clipped by 5 bases and J by 2 bases, with 13 bases between them. Germline assignment: CDR1 LNHDA and CDR2 SQIVND (reference sequence). The chain's CDR3 is CASSPRGKGNQPQHF. The CDR3 bases are TGTGCCAGTAGTCCCCGTGGGAAAGGCAATCAGCCCCAGCATTTT.

The CDR3 region is CAWSVWEGIGSPQHF. The CDR3 nucleotides read TGTGCCTGGAGTGTTTGGGAAGGGATAGGCTCGCCCCAGCATTTT. The chain carries TRBV30 and TRBJ1-5; D is unclear. The CDR3 has 15 residues. V was shortened by 0 bases and J by 9 bases, with 18 bases between the two germline ends. Germline V lookup: CDR1 GTSNPN, CDR2 SVGIG (reference sequence).

CDR3 DNA sequence: TGTGCCAGCAGTGAGAGGGAGGAAGAGTTCTTC. It is translated as CASSEREEEFF. The rearrangement uses TRBV6-1 and TRBJ2-1, with a weak D call TRBD2 (6 bases). Trimming left V 3 bases short and J 14 bases short, with 11 bases between. This CDR3 contains 11 residues. CDR1 MNHNS and CDR2 SASEGT come from the germline V gene.

The chain combines TRBV6-5 with TRBJ1-3; D may be TRBD1 (5 bases). CDR3 length: 12 residues. The germline V and J ends were trimmed by 6 bases and 4 bases, with 7 bases remaining between them. Germline loops: CDR1 MNHEY, CDR2 SVGAGI. The CDR3 loop reads CASSGGGNTIYF. DNA for the CDR3: TGTGCCAGCAGCGGGGGAGGAAACACCATATATTTT.

V gene TRBV7-6 combines with J gene TRBJ2-2, with a weak D call TRBD1 (6 bases). The CDR3 sequence is 13 residues long. V was shortened by 4 bases and J by 8 bases, with 11 bases between the two germline ends. Germline assignment: CDR1 SGHVS and CDR2 FNYEAQ. CDR3 loop: CASSSTGMGELFF. In DNA form, the CDR3 reads TGTGCCAGCAGCTCAACAGGGATGGGGGAGCTGTTTTTT.

This chain links TRBV6-5 with TRBJ1-2, with a weak D call TRBD1 (6 bases). V dropped 2 bases and J dropped 8 bases, with 18 bases sitting between them. The CDR3 spans 15 residues. In germline, CDR1 is MNHEY, CDR2 SVGAGI. The CDR3 sequence: CASSYPGTSDRGYTF. The CDR3 coding sequence is TGTGCCAGCAGTTACCCCGGGACATCGGACCGCGGCTACACCTTC.

The gene calls are TRBV5-1 and TRBJ2-3; 8 nucleotides match TRBD1. This CDR3 has 15 residues. Losses at the gene ends were 4 bases for V and 2 bases for J; bases not matched to a gene: 6. The V gene's germline CDR1 is SGHRS and CDR2 YFSETQ. The CDR3 DNA reads TGCGCCAGCAGCGCGGGACAGGCCACCACAGATACGCAGTATTTT. It specifies CASSAGQATTDTQYF. The variable domain in full, with the rest retrieved from reference TRBV5-1 and TRBJ2-3, is KAGVTQTPRYLIKTRGQQVTLSCSPISGHRSVSWYQQTPGQGLQFLFEYFSETQRNKGNFPGRFSGRQFSNSRSEMNVSTLELGDSALYLCASSAGQATTDTQYFGPGTRLTVL.

This rearrangement joins TRBV28 to TRBJ2-1; D not resolved. Trimming took 5 bases from V and 5 from J, leaving 4 bases between them. Germline CDR1 is MDHEN and CDR2 is SYDVKM. The CDR3 has 11 amino acids. The CDR3 reads CASSIHNEQFF. The CDR3 bases are TGTGCCAGCAGTATCCACAATGAGCAGTTCTTC.

The chain carries TRBV27 and TRBJ1-1, with 11 bases identical to TRBD1. V lost 5 bases, J lost 5 bases, and 4 bases stayed unmatched. Germline V lookup: CDR1 MNHEY, CDR2 SMNVEV (reference sequence). This CDR3 has 14 amino acids. As DNA, the CDR3 is TGTGCCAGCAGTCCCCGGGACAGGGGGACTGAAGCTTTCTTT. This codes for CASSPRDRGTEAFF.

The CDR3 loop is CASSLSVQNTEAFF. The CDR3 DNA reads as TGTGCCAGCTCCCTATCGGTACAGAACACTGAAGCTTTCTTT. The rearrangement links TRBV18 to TRBJ1-1; D not certain. This CDR3 has 14 residues. Between the trimmed V and J ends, which lost 6 bases and 1 base, there was a span of 12 bases. Germline V gene data show CDR1 as KGHSH and CDR2 as LQKENI.

The chain combines TRBV28 with TRBJ1-2; D is possibly TRBD1 (6 bases). V was cut by 2 bases and J by 8 bases, with 9 bases left in between. CDR1 is MDHEN, CDR2 SYDVKM, per germline. The CDR3 length is 12 residues. The CDR3 coding sequence is TGTGCCAGCAGTTTACAGGGGAGGGGCTACACCTTC. It encodes CASSLQGRGYTF.

The CDR3 DNA reads TGTGCCAGCAGCTTAGGAGCAGGGCCTGGCTACACCTTC. This sequence encodes CASSLGAGPGYTF. This rearrangement joins TRBV7-9 to TRBJ1-2; TRBD1 is a possible D gene (5 bases). Looked up from germline, CDR1 is SEHNR and CDR2 is FQNEAQ (reference sequence). The CDR3 covers 13 residues. V gave up 1 base and J gave up 7 bases, with 10 bases separating them.

The J gene is TRBJ1-4, the V gene TRBV11-2; D may be TRBD1 (5 bases). Germline CDR1 reads SGHAT; CDR2 reads FQNNGV. The V end was cut by 5 bases, the J end by 8 bases, with 18 bases between. CDR3 length equals 15 residues. The CDR3 nucleotides are TGTGCCAGCAGCAAGGTGGACACCCGTACCGAAAAACTGTTTTTT. Protein sequence: CASSKVDTRTEKLFF.

With respect to this clone: A read error may account for a junction end that differs from germline. The chain combines TRBV19 with TRBJ1-1; D is unclear. Germline V gene lookup returns CDR1 LNHDA and CDR2 SQIVND (reference sequence). This CDR3 comprises 12 residues. The CDR3 nucleotides read TGTGCCAGTAGTCCCCGCCGGAGCTCTGGGGTCTTT. Translating gives CASSPRRSSGVF. Complete variable domain (other parts from reference TRBV19 and TRBJ1-1): DGGITQSPKYLFRKEGQNVTLSCEQNLNHDAMYWYRQDPGQGLRLIYYSQIVNDFQKGDIAEGYSVSREKKESFPLTVTSAQKNPTAFYLCASSPRRSSGVFGQGTRLTVV.

This clone was found a few times. The J gene is TRBJ2-7, the V gene TRBV19; D is uncertain. The CDR3 covers 13 residues. Germline V CDR1 and CDR2: LNHDA, SQIVND (reference sequence). The ends were cut back, 5 bases at V and 3 bases at J, with 11 bases in the middle. The CDR3 coding sequence is TGTGCCAGTAGTGTTTACGGTCACTACGAGCAGTACTTC. Its translation is CASSVYGHYEQYF.

Only one count was recorded for this clone. The rearrangement links TRBV18 to TRBJ2-6; D is uncertain. The germline V gene has CDR1 KGHSH and CDR2 LQKENI. The CDR3 loop spans 16 amino acids. V dropped 2 bases and J dropped 0 bases, with 8 bases sitting between them. The CDR3 nucleotides are TGTGCCAGCTCACCAGCCCCGAGCTCTGGGGCCAACGTCCTGACTTTC. The encoded protein is CASSPAPSSGANVLTF.

This clone has only one observation. The rearrangement links TRBV18 to TRBJ1-5; D call uncertain. The CDR3 is 14 residues long. Germline V CDR1 and CDR2: KGHSH, LQKENI. The V gene lost 3 bases and the J gene lost 7 bases, with 13 bases spanning the gap. The DNA for the CDR3 is TGTGCCAGCTCACCGGAGTCGGTCCGACAGCCCCAGCATTTT. Its translation: CASSPESVRQPQHF.

This sequence joins TRBV6-5 and TRBJ2-7, with no clear D. The CDR3 extends over 13 amino acids. Trimming took 0 bases from V and 3 from J, leaving 6 bases between them. CDR1 MNHEY and CDR2 SVGAGI come from the germline V gene. CDR3 sequence reads: CASSYSSSYEQYF. The CDR3 DNA sequence: TGTGCCAGCAGTTACTCGAGTAGCTACGAGCAGTACTTC.

Regarding this clone: The same CDR3 is also encoded by other DNA sequences in this sample. This chain joins TRBV27 and TRBJ2-1, with D uncertain. With 2 bases removed from V and 1 base from J, the gap between germline ends came to 3 bases. CDR3 length: 13 residues. In germline, CDR1 is MNHEY, CDR2 SMNVEV (reference sequence). As DNA, the CDR3 is TGTGCCAGCAGTTTAGGGTCCTACAATGAGCAGTTCTTC. This translates into CASSLGSYNEQFF.

The chain uses TRBV9 and TRBJ2-6; D is uncertain. This CDR3 is built from 17 residues. The V gene lost 4 bases and the J gene lost 4 bases, with 18 bases spanning the gap. CDR1 is SGDLS and CDR2 is YYNGEE in the germline V gene. The DNA for the CDR3 is TGTGCCAGCAGCCCGAGTGAAAGGGTGTTAGGGGCCAACGTCCTGACTTTC. This encodes CASSPSERVLGANVLTF.